The rows below give T cell receptor beta chains drawn from one sample of a study of cytomegalovirus exposure and HLA in healthy donors. Measured with immunoSEQ multiplex PCR; TCRdb has only the in-frame clones, and not every one. The sample lists over 65,000 clones; just under 80% were seen once. Sequenced sample: PBMCs. The origin of the receptors is a middle-aged man in good health and CMV-seronegative. Both conserved end residues are trimmed from each CDR3. Each record gives: CDR3 protein, V gene, J gene, D gene. D genes are given only for firm matches.

ASSPTGSHEQY	TRBV2	TRBJ2-7	TRBD1
ASSGGVGKNIQY	TRBV2	TRBJ2-4	.
ASTTQMNTEAF	TRBV2	TRBJ1-1	.
ASRLAGTGGHSEKLF	TRBV5-4	TRBJ1-4	TRBD1
ASSEVGGAQETQY	TRBV6-1	TRBJ2-5	.
ASSLRREGRTDTQY	TRBV27	TRBJ2-3	TRBD2
ASSVRQGALYEQY	TRBV5-6	TRBJ2-7	TRBD1
ASSSQGNHEKLF	TRBV6-6	TRBJ1-4	.
ASSSGTGNGYT	TRBV28	TRBJ1-2	TRBD1
ARVRSGVSTDTQY	TRBV13	TRBJ2-3	TRBD2
ASSWGHLYEQY	TRBV11-2	TRBJ2-7	.
ASSLGSRGNQPQH	TRBV7-6	TRBJ1-5	.
ASSRTGGTN	TRBV2	TRBJ2-7	TRBD2
ASSLFPPPGDGDIQY	TRBV5-1	TRBJ2-4	.
AISPGQGADGELF	TRBV10-3	TRBJ2-2	TRBD1
ASSIEESDQPQH	TRBV19	TRBJ1-5	.
ASSFLARGEQF	TRBV11-3	TRBJ2-1	.
ASSIEGSASYEQY	TRBV19	TRBJ2-7	.
ASSSQGVPTDTQY	TRBV7-9	TRBJ2-3	TRBD1
ASSLEGQSYNEQF	TRBV5-1	TRBJ2-1	TRBD1
ASSLGGRAIHEQF	TRBV5-1	TRBJ2-1	TRBD2
ASSTLQGSTEAF	TRBV7-6	TRBJ1-1	.
ASSTGTDLWSGNTIY	TRBV2	TRBJ1-3	TRBD1
ASSDRQGRYEQY	TRBV7-2	TRBJ2-7	TRBD1
ATSSKQGAGYNEQF	TRBV15	TRBJ2-1	.
ASSLRAGIKTEAF	TRBV28	TRBJ1-1	.
ASSYSTGPAEAF	TRBV6-6	TRBJ1-1	.
ASSLVQEETQY	TRBV7-9	TRBJ2-5	.
SSSFRQGELF	TRBV7-9	TRBJ2-2	.
ASSQVASGTQETQY	TRBV4-2	TRBJ2-5	TRBD2